These 11 T cell receptor beta chains share one sample of origin, sequenced in a study of T cell responses to AZD1222 COVID-19 vaccine. The assay was immunoSEQ multiplex PCR, and TCRdb's table has in-frame clones only and misses some. The table records about 150,000 clones, approximately 91% of them present only once. The source was peripheral blood, collected 28 days after the second AZD1222 dose. These receptor sequences come from an adult who received the AZD1222 COVID-19 vaccine.

The chain combines TRBV9 with TRBJ2-5, with D uncertain. Trimming stripped 3 bases from V and 2 bases from J, with 11 bases between. Germline V gene lookup returns CDR1 SGDLS and CDR2 YYNGEE. CDR3 length: 14 residues. The CDR3 protein is CASSAAITQETQYF. Written as DNA, the CDR3 is TGTGCCAGCAGCGCCGCTATAACGCAAGAGACCCAGTACTTC.

The rearrangement uses TRBV4-1 and TRBJ1-5; possibly TRBD1 for D (5 bases). Trimming cost V 2 bases and J 5 bases, with 10 bases left between them. Germline lookup yields CDR1 MGHRA and CDR2 YSYEKL. The CDR3 is 14 residues long. CDR3 sequence (DNA): TGCGCCAGCAGCCAAACGGGGGTATATCAGCCCCAGCATTTT. This sequence encodes CASSQTGVYQPQHF.

The V and J genes are TRBV9 and TRBJ2-2; D is undetermined. The CDR3 totals 17 residues. Germline V lookup: CDR1 SGDLS, CDR2 YYNGEE. Trimming removed 3 bases at V and 4 bases at J, with 19 bases between. The chain's CDR3 is CASSALDGQVVTGELFF. The DNA of the CDR3 is TGTGCCAGCAGCGCCTTGGACGGCCAGGTAGTCACCGGGGAGCTGTTTTTT.

The CDR3 nucleotides read TGTGCCAGCATCCCGGGGGGGGCGAGGAATGAGCAGTTCTTC. Amino acids: CASIPGGARNEQFF. V usage is TRBV6-2 or TRBV6-3 and J usage is TRBJ2-1; 8 bases agree with TRBD2. The CDR3 sequence is 14 residues long. V lost 7 bases and J lost 7; bases outside the gene matches: 9. Per the germline V gene, CDR1 is MNHEY and CDR2 is SVGEGT.

In this sample, this clone turned up once. V gene TRBV7-3 combines with J gene TRBJ1-1, with D tentatively TRBD1 (5 bases). The germline V and J ends were trimmed by 0 bases and 11 bases, with 22 bases remaining between them. The germline V gene has CDR1 SGHTA and CDR2 FQGTGA. The CDR3 totals 16 residues. The CDR3 bases are TGTGCCAGCAGCTTAACGGGGATATGGGACTCCCATCCGGCTTTCTTT. Protein product: CASSLTGIWDSHPAFF.

A single count supports this clone. The rearrangement uses TRBV6-6 and TRBJ2-1; 12 bases agree with TRBD2. Trimming took 7 bases from V and 15 from J; bases not matched to a gene: 16. CDR3 length: 15 amino acids. Germline V gives CDR1 MNHNY, CDR2 SVGAGI (reference sequence). The CDR3 region is CASTATGLAGLTWFF. The CDR3 region has the DNA TGTGCCAGCACCGCAACGGGACTAGCGGGCCTGACATGGTTCTTC.

The chain employs TRBV21-1 and TRBJ2-7. TRBV21-1 is a listed pseudogene. The length of the CDR3 is 15 residues. For the CDR3, the DNA is TGTGCCAGCAGCAAAGAGGCGTATTTTGGGAACGAGCAGTACTTC. It yields the protein CASSKEAYFGNEQYF.

The chain is built from TRBV10-3 and TRBJ2-2; 8 bases map to TRBD2. In germline, CDR1 is ENHRY, CDR2 SYGVKD. J gave up 5 bases and V 3 bases, and 11 bases lay outside the gene matches. The CDR3 contains 17 residues. CDR3 sequence (DNA): TGTGCCATCAGTGAAGGTGTTCGGGGACTAGTTACCGGGGAGCTGTTTTTT. It is translated as CAISEGVRGLVTGELFF.

The chain combines TRBV7-2 with TRBJ2-2, with D unclear. This CDR3 has 13 residues. Germline lookup yields CDR1 SGHTA and CDR2 FQGNSA. The V end lost 1 base, the J end lost 4 bases, and 4 bases lay between the germline ends. CDR3 sequence (DNA): TGTGCCAGCAGCTTAGGTCCCACCGGGGAGCTGTTTTTT. Encoded protein: CASSLGPTGELFF.

This clone was found a few times. CDR3 sequence reads: CASSQLGAPMSTGNTIYF. The CDR3, as DNA: TGCGCCAGCAGCCAATTAGGGGCCCCGATGTCTACTGGAAACACCATATATTTT. The genes are TRBV4-1 and TRBJ1-3, with D perhaps TRBD1 (5 bases). In germline, CDR1 is MGHRA, CDR2 YSYEKL. The CDR3 contains 18 residues. Trimming stripped 2 bases from V and 2 bases from J, with 19 bases between.

V usage is TRBV4-1 and J usage is TRBJ2-7, with 7 bases matching TRBD1. Trimming cost V 5 bases and J 0 bases; bases outside gene matches: 7. CDR1 and CDR2 from the germline V gene are MGHRA and YSYEKL. This CDR3 is 15 amino acids long. The CDR3 DNA follows: TGCGCCAGCAGCGCAAACAGGGGAAACTCCTACGAGCAGTACTTC. It yields the protein CASSANRGNSYEQYF.